Following are 12 T cell receptor beta chains from one sample sequenced in a study of identifying expanded T cells in peripheral blood. Using immunoSEQ multiplex PCR, the repertoire was profiled, and TCRdb retains in-frame clones only, with some absent. Among 81,000 or so clones, roughly 84% were seen once, and the ten largest hold roughly a fifth. Sample: blood. Receptors originate from a person between 18 and 75 years old in good health.

The V gene is TRBV5-5, the J gene TRBJ2-7; 10 bases match TRBD1. The CDR3 contains 15 residues. Germline-derived CDR1 and CDR2 are SGHKS and YYEKEE (reference sequence). The V gene end was trimmed by 0 bases and the J gene end by 4 bases; junction bases not matched to a gene: 4. The CDR3 nucleotides read TGTGCCAGCAGCTTGGGGACAGGGGGAGTTTACGAGCAGTACTTC. This codes for CASSLGTGGVYEQYF. The variable domain in full, with the rest retrieved from reference TRBV5-5 and TRBJ2-7, is DAGVTQSPTHLIKTRGQQVTLRCSPISGHKSVSWYQQVLGQGPQFIFQYYEKEERGRGNFPDRFSARQFPNYSSELNVNALLLGDSALYLCASSLGTGGVYEQYFGPGTRLTVT.

The rearrangement uses TRBV6-5 and TRBJ2-5; TRBD2 matches at 12 bases. Germline loops: CDR1 MNHEY, CDR2 SVGAGI. V was pared by 7 bases and J by 5 bases, with 8 bases of the junction left unmatched. CDR3 length equals 15 residues. The CDR3 bases are TGTGCCAGCACCCAGCTAGCGGGAGGGCCGGAGACCCAGTACTTC. Translation: CASTQLAGGPETQYF.

The J gene is TRBJ2-4, the V gene TRBV19; 8 bases agree with TRBD2. The CDR3 length is 14 residues. From germline, CDR1 is LNHDA and CDR2 SQIVND (reference sequence). V lost 7 bases to trimming and J lost 7 bases; unmatched junction nucleotides: 9. This CDR3 reads CASNTGGTSNIQYF. As DNA, the CDR3 is TGTGCCAGTAACACGGGAGGGACAAGTAACATTCAGTACTTC.

This chain connects TRBV6-5 to TRBJ1-2; D gene uncertain. The CDR3 sequence is 16 residues long. Germline assignment: CDR1 MNHEY and CDR2 SVGAGI. V was pared by 0 bases and J by 1 base, with 12 bases between. CDR3 amino acids: CASSYSVSGINYGYTF. The CDR3 DNA sequence: TGTGCCAGCAGTTACTCAGTATCGGGGATTAACTATGGCTACACCTTC.

This clone was observed a single time. CDR3 DNA: TGCGCCAGCAGCTTGGTGCGTGACTCCTACAATGAGCAGTTCTTC. Its translation: CASSLVRDSYNEQFF. The chain links TRBV5-1 to TRBJ2-1, with D uncertain. V lost 0 bases and J 0 bases, leaving 7 bases between the germline ends. CDR1 is SGHRS and CDR2 is YFSETQ in the germline V gene. The CDR3 runs 15 residues.

The chain carries TRBV2 and TRBJ2-4; the match to TRBD1 covers 12 bases. The length of the CDR3 is 16 residues. Germline loops: CDR1 SNHLY, CDR2 FYNNEI. J lost 0 bases, V lost 7 bases, and 4 bases had no gene match. CDR3 DNA sequence: TGTGCCAGCACCAGGGACAGGGGGCTAGCCAAAAACATTCAGTACTTC. It is translated as CASTRDRGLAKNIQYF.

This chain uses TRBV9 with TRBJ2-1; D unresolved. Trimming left V 4 bases short and J 0 bases short, with 11 bases between. The CDR3 consists of 15 residues. From germline, CDR1 is SGDLS and CDR2 YYNGEE. The CDR3: CASSLDPSSYNEQFF. Written as DNA, the CDR3 is TGTGCCAGCAGCTTGGACCCGAGCTCCTACAATGAGCAGTTCTTC.

The V call is TRBV6-5, the J call TRBJ2-5, with a tentative D call TRBD2 (5 bases). Per germline, CDR1 MNHEY and CDR2 SVGAGI. CDR3 size: 13 residues. V dropped 7 bases and J dropped 2 bases, with 11 bases sitting between them. CDR3 DNA: TGTGCCAGCATCCCACCGGGACAAGAGACCCAGTACTTC. Translating gives CASIPPGQETQYF.

J is TRBJ1-4 and V is TRBV28, with TRBD1 matching 9 bases. Germline CDR1 MDHEN, CDR2 SYDVKM. Trimming at V came to 5 bases and at J to 3 bases, leaving 10 bases not matched to a gene. This CDR3 contains 17 residues. The CDR3 nucleotides are TGTGCCAGCAGTCCCCCGGGACAGGGCTTTGCTAATGAAAAACTGTTTTTT. Encoded protein: CASSPPGQGFANEKLFF.

J is TRBJ2-5 and V is TRBV9, with TRBD1 matching over 9 bases. This CDR3 spans 16 amino acids. After removal of 1 base from V and 0 bases from J, the junction contained 4 bases not matched to a gene. The germline V gene has CDR1 SGDLS and CDR2 YYNGEE. CDR3 loop: CASSVSGQGNQETQYF. CDR3 bases: TGTGCCAGCAGCGTATCAGGACAGGGGAACCAAGAGACCCAGTACTTC. Variable domain in full (rest from reference TRBV9 and TRBJ2-5): DSGVTQTPKHLITATGQRVTLRCSPRSGDLSVYWYQQSLDQGLQFLIQYYNGEERAKGNILERFSAQQFPDLHSELNLSSLELGDSALYFCASSVSGQGNQETQYFGPGTRLLVL.

The chain is built from TRBV30 and TRBJ2-1; 11 bases line up with TRBD2. CDR1 and CDR2 from the germline V gene are GTSNPN and SVGIG (reference sequence). The CDR3 is 16 residues long. V was clipped by 1 base and J by 9 bases; unmatched bases: 11. The CDR3 spells CAWSENLAGGGSEQFF. CDR3 nucleotide sequence: TGTGCCTGGAGTGAAAACCTAGCGGGAGGCGGGAGTGAGCAGTTCTTC.

This clone was picked up a small number of times. The J gene is TRBJ1-5, the V gene TRBV28; maybe TRBD1 (5 bases). V was cut by 8 bases and J by 6 bases, with 14 bases left in between. This CDR3 is 13 amino acids long. CDR1 and CDR2 (germline): MDHEN, SYDVKM. The CDR3 sequence is CASLGREGQPQHF. CDR3 DNA sequence: TGTGCCAGCCTGGGCAGGGAAGGTCAGCCCCAGCATTTT.